This TCR beta chain emerged from a study of immune evolution from preneoplasia to lung adenocarcinoma. General study points: Normal lung had the highest top T cell clone frequencies. Later-stage lesions appeared to have more T cells, more diversity, less clonality.

A note on this clone: Its antigen remains unidentified.

The CDR3 consists of 14 residues. Germline V gives CDR1 MNHEY, CDR2 SVGAGI. V was pared by 4 bases and J by 8 bases, with 4 bases of the junction left unmatched. H&E slides confirmed each diagnosis, reviewed by two pathologists independently. The repertoire was sequenced with immunoSEQ multiplex PCR; TCRdb's copy has only in-frame clones and lacks some. Altogether about 8,200 clones are present, just under 80% being singletons, with the ten largest covering roughly 8%. This TCR was sampled from a person aged 60 to 85 with lung adenocarcinoma. This chain joins TRBV6-5 and TRBJ1-6; the match to TRBD1 covers 8 bases. The sequenced sample consisted of FFPE adjacent normal lung tissue. For the CDR3, the DNA is TGTGCCAGCAGTTTGACAGGGGATTATTCACCCCTCCACTTT. It encodes CASSLTGDYSPLHF.